One and the same sample provided the 32 T cell receptor beta chains below, sequenced in a study of blood T cell repertoires in COVID-19. Only in-frame clones appear in the TCRdb table, and some are missing; sequencing was by immunoSEQ multiplex PCR. The table has about 360,000 clones, roughly four fifths seen once. Sequenced input: peripheral blood. These receptors came from a human donor with acute or convalescent COVID-19. The donor label of this sample is uncertain.

The chain has TRBV27 and TRBJ1-2; unclear D gene. CDR1 is MNHEY and CDR2 is SMNVEV in the germline V gene (reference sequence). Between the trimmed V and J ends, which lost 5 bases and 5 bases, there was a span of 21 bases. The CDR3 extends over 16 amino acids. The CDR3 nucleotides are TGTGCCAGCAGTCCACAAGACCGAATATCTAGGTATGGCTACACCTTC. Translated: CASSPQDRISRYGYTF.

The chain is built from TRBV29-1 and TRBJ2-1; TRBD2 aligns across 13 bases. Germline CDR1 and CDR2: SQVTM and ANQGSEA. CDR3 length equals 14 residues. J lost 8 bases, V lost 7 bases, and 8 bases had no gene match. In DNA form, the CDR3 reads TGCAGCGCTCGACTAGCGGGAGGTGTAGATGAGCAGTTCTTC. This sequence encodes CSARLAGGVDEQFF.

CDR3 sequence reads: CAISKNLPGTEGNTIYF. The CDR3 coding sequence is TGTGCCATCAGCAAGAACTTACCCGGGACAGAGGGAAACACCATATATTTT. The rearrangement links TRBV10-3 to TRBJ1-3, with TRBD1 identical over 7 bases. This CDR3 is 17 amino acids long. V was clipped by 6 bases and J by 4 bases; unmatched bases: 15. Germline V gives CDR1 ENHRY, CDR2 SYGVKD.

The chain carries TRBV13 and TRBJ2-7; D may be TRBD2 (6 bases). Germline values: CDR1 PRHDT, CDR2 FYEKMQ (reference sequence). This CDR3 contains 18 residues. Trimming left V 5 bases short and J 2 bases short, with 25 bases between. This CDR3 is CASSAPGTVPLKTYEQYF. Written as DNA, the CDR3 is TGTGCCAGCAGCGCCCCCGGGACTGTACCCTTAAAAACCTACGAGCAGTACTTC.

This clone was seen a few times. The chain employs TRBV6-5 and TRBJ2-7; TRBD1 agrees at 9 bases. Germline CDR1 is MNHEY and CDR2 is SVGAGI. The CDR3 is 14 amino acids. V shed 4 bases and J 5 bases; nucleotides not matched to a gene: 6. Here the CDR3 DNA reads TGTGCCAGCAGTTTGGACAGGGGAGAAGACGAGCAGTACTTC. This encodes CASSLDRGEDEQYF.

The V gene is TRBV10-3, the J gene TRBJ2-1; TRBD2 matches at 11 bases. The CDR3 runs to 17 residues. Germline-derived CDR1 and CDR2 are ENHRY and SYGVKD. Trimming removed 2 bases from V and 3 bases from J; junction bases left unmatched: 6. CDR3 nucleotides: TGTGCCATCAGTGAGGGGGGACTAGCGGACAACTACAATGAGCAGTTCTTC. It encodes CAISEGGLADNYNEQFF.

In this sample, this clone turned up once. The rearrangement uses TRBV12-3 or TRBV12-4 and TRBJ1-5, with D unclear. This CDR3 is 12 amino acids long. V lost 5 bases, J lost 3 bases, and 5 bases lay in between. This CDR3 reads CASSINNQPQHF. The CDR3 DNA is TGTGCCAGCAGTATCAACAATCAGCCCCAGCATTTT.

The V and J genes are TRBV11-2 and TRBJ2-1; 8 positions match TRBD2. Losses at the gene ends were 6 bases for V and 6 bases for J; bases not matched to a gene: 10. The CDR3 is 15 amino acids. Germline V gene sequence: CDR1 SGHAT, CDR2 FQNNGV. The CDR3 nucleotides read TGTGCCAGCAGTCAGAGGTTGGGACTAGGCAATGAGCAGTTCTTC. Residues: CASSQRLGLGNEQFF. Complete variable domain (other parts from reference TRBV11-2 and TRBJ2-1): EAGVAQSPRYKIIEKRQSVAFWCNPISGHATLYWYQQILGQGPKLLIQFQNNGVVDDSQLPKDRFSAERLKGVDSTLKIQPAKLEDSAVYLCASSQRLGLGNEQFFGPGTRLTVL.

The CDR3 DNA sequence: TGTGCCAGCAGCTTAACAGAGGGGACACGCCCTACCTATGGCTACACCTTC. Its protein product is CASSLTEGTRPTYGYTF. The genes are TRBV7-6 and TRBJ1-2; a possible D gene is TRBD1 (6 bases). CDR1 and CDR2 (germline): SGHVS, FNYEAQ. CDR3 length: 17 residues. V dropped 2 bases and J dropped 4 bases, with 20 bases sitting between them.

The chain combines TRBV18 with TRBJ1-1; D is uncertain. The CDR3 spans 15 residues. Trimming removed 3 bases at V and 5 bases at J, with 16 bases between. Looked up from germline, CDR1 is KGHSH and CDR2 is LQKENI. CDR3 DNA: TGTGCCAGCTCACCTTCCCGGGTTCAGCGGACTGAAGCTTTCTTT. Its translation is CASSPSRVQRTEAFF.

CDR3 amino acids: CASSRQGQGSYGYTF. The CDR3 DNA is TGTGCCAGCAGTCGTCAGGGACAGGGGAGCTATGGCTACACCTTC. The rearrangement joins TRBV6-5 to TRBJ1-2; 10 nucleotides align to TRBD1. The CDR3 consists of 15 residues. Germline V gene lookup returns CDR1 MNHEY and CDR2 SVGAGI. V lost 5 bases, J lost 4 bases, and 7 bases stayed unmatched.

The chain has TRBV5-1 and TRBJ1-3; D remains unclear. The V gene lost 7 bases and the J gene lost 0 bases, with 14 bases spanning the gap. There are 15 residues in the CDR3. CDR1 and CDR2 from the germline V gene are SGHRS and YFSETQ. CDR3 amino acids: CASREAVSSGNTIYF. The CDR3 DNA is TGCGCCAGCCGTGAAGCTGTGTCCTCTGGAAACACCATATATTTT.

This chain joins TRBV5-1 and TRBJ2-2; no reliable D call. V shed 1 base and J shed 1 base, with 17 bases lying between them. The CDR3 has 18 amino acids. Germline values: CDR1 SGHRS, CDR2 YFSETQ. The CDR3 bases are TGCGCCAGCAGCTTGTCACAGACCAGAGCCAGGAACACCGGGGAGCTGTTTTTT. It is translated as CASSLSQTRARNTGELFF. The entire variable domain, with the rest obtained from reference TRBV5-1 and TRBJ2-2, is as follows: KAGVTQTPRYLIKTRGQQVTLSCSPISGHRSVSWYQQTPGQGLQFLFEYFSETQRNKGNFPGRFSGRQFSNSRSEMNVSTLELGDSALYLCASSLSQTRARNTGELFFGEGSRLTVL.

The rearrangement links TRBV5-1 to TRBJ1-5; the D gene is possibly TRBD1 (5 bases). Germline CDR1 SGHRS, CDR2 YFSETQ. The length of the CDR3 is 15 residues. The V and J ends lost 0 bases and 4 bases respectively, with 11 bases between them. The DNA of the CDR3 is TGCGCCAGCAGCTTGGGCGGGGGGTCGAATCAGCCCCAGCATTTT. Amino acid sequence: CASSLGGGSNQPQHF.

This clone was counted between two and nine times. The DNA of the CDR3 is TGTGCCAGCAGCTATGGGGCTCTAACGGGTTCACCCCTCCACTTT. Protein product: CASSYGALTGSPLHF. This rearrangement joins TRBV7-2 to TRBJ1-6, with TRBD1 as a possible D gene (5 bases). Germline CDR1 is SGHTA and CDR2 is FQGNSA. Trimming stripped 4 bases from V and 9 bases from J, with 16 bases between. The CDR3 spans 15 residues.

This clone was found once. The V gene is TRBV7-9, the J gene TRBJ2-7; D unclear. CDR1 and CDR2 (germline): SEHNR, FQNEAQ (reference sequence). V was trimmed by 1 base and J by 5 bases, leaving 18 bases between them. This CDR3 spans 16 amino acids. CDR3 residues: CASSLGSARLTDEQYF. CDR3 nucleotide sequence: TGTGCCAGCAGCTTAGGTTCCGCCAGGCTGACCGACGAGCAGTACTTC.

The chain carries TRBV7-2 and TRBJ2-7; TRBD2 matches 7 bases. CDR1 and CDR2 from the germline V gene are SGHTA and FQGNSA. The CDR3 is 14 residues long. V lost 1 base and J lost 2; bases outside the gene matches: 2. This CDR3 reads CASSLGGGAYEQYF. The DNA of the CDR3 is TGTGCCAGCAGCTTAGGTGGGGGGGCCTACGAGCAGTACTTC.

The chain carries TRBV13 and TRBJ2-3; 15 positions match TRBD2. J was trimmed by 9 bases and V by 5 bases; bases with no gene match: 3. Germline lookup yields CDR1 PRHDT and CDR2 FYEKMQ (reference sequence). The CDR3 has 14 residues. CDR3 nucleotide sequence: TGTGCCAGCAGCCGGACTAGCGGGGGGGCAACGCAGTATTTT. Its protein is CASSRTSGGATQYF.

The genes are TRBV9 and TRBJ2-3; D remains unclear. CDR1 and CDR2 (germline): SGDLS, YYNGEE. The CDR3 is made up of 14 amino acids. V was clipped by 0 bases and J by 1 base, with 6 bases between them. CDR3 nucleotide sequence: TGTGCCAGCAGCGTAGTCTCCGGCACAGATACGCAGTATTTT. Translated: CASSVVSGTDTQYF.

This chain uses TRBV7-2 with TRBJ1-2; D not resolved. The CDR3 sequence is 13 residues long. Between the trimmed V and J ends, which lost 6 bases and 4 bases, there was a span of 12 bases. Germline loops: CDR1 SGHTA, CDR2 FQGNSA. CDR3 nucleotides: TGTGCCAGCAGTTCATGGGAGTCCTATGGCTACACCTTC. The encoded protein is CASSSWESYGYTF.

This clone was seen once. The chain carries TRBV12-3 or TRBV12-4 and TRBJ1-5; no clear D gene. The CDR3 runs 13 residues. V gave up 5 bases and J gave up 6 bases, with 11 bases separating them. CDR3 coding DNA: TGTGCCAGCAGTGGGAGGGTCGGTCAGCCCCAGCATTTT. It is translated as CASSGRVGQPQHF.

This chain connects TRBV5-4 to TRBJ2-3, with 10 positions matching TRBD2. Germline CDR1 reads SGHNT; CDR2 reads YYREEE (reference sequence). With 5 bases clipped from V and 4 bases from J, the junction kept 13 bases outside the gene matches. This CDR3 spans 17 amino acids. The CDR3 sequence: CASSYYSGGFKSDTQYF. Written as DNA, the CDR3 is TGTGCCAGCAGTTATTATAGCGGGGGGTTCAAATCAGATACGCAGTATTTT.

Only a few counts were recorded for this clone. The chain employs TRBV5-1 and TRBJ2-5; TRBD1 matches at 12 bases. V was clipped by 6 bases and J by 1 base; unmatched bases: 16. Germline V gene data show CDR1 as SGHRS and CDR2 as YFSETQ. This CDR3 spans 19 amino acids. Written as DNA, the CDR3 is TGCGCCAGCACGCCTCTGGGGACAGGGGGCGCTGGGGCCCAAGAGACCCAGTACTTC. It encodes CASTPLGTGGAGAQETQYF.

This chain joins TRBV28 and TRBJ1-6; D is perhaps TRBD1 (6 bases). The CDR3 loop spans 13 amino acids. Germline V gives CDR1 MDHEN, CDR2 SYDVKM. The V and J ends lost 6 bases and 7 bases respectively, with 10 bases between them. The CDR3 reads CASRYRENSPLHF. The DNA for the CDR3 is TGTGCCAGCAGATACAGGGAAAATTCACCCCTCCACTTT.

A single count supports this clone. The V and J genes are TRBV3-1 (or the pseudogene TRBV3-2) and TRBJ2-7, with a weak D call TRBD1 (6 bases). Germline values: CDR1 LGHDT, CDR2 YNNKEL (reference sequence). The CDR3 extends over 12 amino acids. V lost 6 bases to trimming and J lost 2 bases, with 8 bases between them. The chain's CDR3 is CASSHRAYEQYF. For the CDR3, the DNA is TGTGCCAGCAGTCACAGGGCCTACGAGCAGTACTTC.

The chain has TRBV29-1 and TRBJ1-1, with a possible D match to TRBD1 (5 bases). The V gene lost 0 bases and the J gene lost 3 bases, with 17 bases spanning the gap. This CDR3 region has 16 residues. CDR1 is SQVTM, CDR2 ANQGSEA, per germline. The CDR3 DNA sequence: TGCAGCGTTGAAGATGGGAGGGGCCTGGTCGACACTGAAGCTTTCTTT. Translation: CSVEDGRGLVDTEAFF.

This chain connects TRBV19 to TRBJ2-7; 10 nucleotides line up with TRBD1. Per the germline V gene, CDR1 is LNHDA and CDR2 is SQIVND (reference sequence). This CDR3 contains 14 residues. The junction had 8 bases not matched to a gene; V was cut back by 6 bases and J by 6 bases. This chain's CDR3 is CASRPRDRGSEQYF. The CDR3 DNA reads as TGTGCCAGTAGGCCGAGGGACAGGGGCTCCGAGCAGTACTTC.

This clone was found a few times. The chain is built from TRBV12-5 and TRBJ1-1; 11 nucleotides line up with TRBD1. This CDR3 is built from 15 residues. V dropped 3 bases and J dropped 4; count of bases not matched to a gene: 4. Germline V CDR1 and CDR2: LGHNT, FRNRAP. CDR3 loop: CASGLAGTGGTEAFF. The CDR3 DNA follows: TGTGCTAGTGGTTTAGCCGGGACAGGGGGCACTGAAGCTTTCTTT.

About this clone: Other DNA sequences within the sample encode an identical CDR3. Written as DNA, the CDR3 is TGTGCCAGCAGCCAAGATCTCCGGGAGACCCAGTACTTC. Encoded protein: CASSQDLRETQYF. The chain links TRBV14 to TRBJ2-5; no definite D call. Germline CDR1 reads SGHDN; CDR2 reads FVKESK. This CDR3 is built from 13 residues. Trimming stripped 0 bases from V and 5 bases from J, with 7 bases between.

The V call is TRBV28, the J call TRBJ2-1; 7 bases agree with TRBD2. Germline V gene sequence: CDR1 MDHEN, CDR2 SYDVKM. J gave up 6 bases and V 9 bases, and 5 bases lay outside the gene matches. The CDR3 is made up of 12 amino acids. This CDR3 is CASSGLSNEQFF. The CDR3 bases are TGTGCCAGTTCGGGACTATCCAATGAGCAGTTCTTC.

V gene TRBV6-5 combines with J gene TRBJ1-1; no clear D gene. Trimming pared 8 bases from V and 1 base from J, leaving 17 bases between. The germline CDR1 and CDR2 sequences are MNHEY and SVGAGI. CDR3 length equals 15 residues. The CDR3 is CASDPFGQPNTEAFF. DNA for the CDR3: TGTGCCAGCGACCCTTTTGGGCAGCCGAACACTGAAGCTTTCTTT.

This clone was counted only a few times. This chain uses TRBV2 with TRBJ1-2; maybe TRBD1 (5 bases). Germline CDR1 reads SNHLY; CDR2 reads FYNNEI. This CDR3 is built from 13 residues. Trimming pared 4 bases from V and 7 bases from J, leaving 13 bases between. CDR3 in DNA: TGTGCCAGCAGTGGTCTCCTCGGGGGTGGCTACACCTTC. Translation: CASSGLLGGGYTF.